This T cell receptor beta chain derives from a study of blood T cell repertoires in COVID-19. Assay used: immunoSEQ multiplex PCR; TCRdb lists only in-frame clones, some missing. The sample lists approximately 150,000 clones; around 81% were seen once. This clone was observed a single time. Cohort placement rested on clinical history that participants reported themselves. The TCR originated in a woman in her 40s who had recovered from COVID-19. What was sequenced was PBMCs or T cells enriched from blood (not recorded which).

CDR3 protein: CASSLVSKNTEAFF. CDR3 sequence (DNA): TGCGCCAGCAGCTTGGTAAGCAAGAACACTGAAGCTTTCTTT. The V gene is TRBV5-1, the J gene TRBJ1-1; no firm D call. There are 14 residues in the CDR3. Trimming took off 0 bases at V and 1 base at J, with 7 bases between the two ends. Looked up from germline, CDR1 is SGHRS and CDR2 is YFSETQ.